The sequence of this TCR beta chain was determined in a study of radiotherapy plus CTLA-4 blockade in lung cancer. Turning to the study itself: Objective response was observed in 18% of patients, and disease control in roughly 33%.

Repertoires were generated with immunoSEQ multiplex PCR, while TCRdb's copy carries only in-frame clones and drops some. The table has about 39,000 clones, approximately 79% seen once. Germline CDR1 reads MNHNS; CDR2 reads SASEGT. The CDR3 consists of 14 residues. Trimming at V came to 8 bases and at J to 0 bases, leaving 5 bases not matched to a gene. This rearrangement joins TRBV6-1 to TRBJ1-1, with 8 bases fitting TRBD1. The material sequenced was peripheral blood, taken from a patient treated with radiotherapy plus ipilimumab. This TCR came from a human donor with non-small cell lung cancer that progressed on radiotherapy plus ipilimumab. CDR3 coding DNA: TGTGCCAGCGACAGGGGTGGCGTGAACACTGAAGCTTTCTTT. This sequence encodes CASDRGGVNTEAFF.